Sequencing of this TCR beta chain was carried out in a study of vaccination and CD4 T cells after COVID-19. Whole-study context: Convalescent cases consisted of six males and four females, of whom two were Hispanic. Either the Pfizer-BioNTech BNT162b2 or Moderna mRNA-1273 vaccine was given as two doses.

This CDR3 is built from 14 residues. Per germline, CDR1 MNHEY and CDR2 SMNVEV (reference sequence). The V and J ends lost 5 bases and 5 bases respectively, with 12 bases between them. An Oncomine TCR Beta short-read assay was used to sequence the DNA from cultured CD4+ T cells. TCRdb re-derived calls from the PCR reads in MiXCR, one entry per CDR3 protein. Seen here are tens of thousands of distinct CDR3 sequences, under 55% observed once, and the top ten hold more than 3.5%. Points on this clonotype: Its target is not known.

Treatment indicated: roughly ten-day PBMC culture with coronavirus spike peptide pools or control peptides (ViraFEST assay). The sequence was collected from a human donor who had recovered from COVID-19. Sequencing used CD4+ T cells from blood, cultured in vitro. This chain uses TRBV27 with TRBJ2-2, with a tentative D call TRBD1 (6 bases). CDR3 loop: CASSLQGWTGELFF. The CDR3 coding sequence is TGTGCCAGCAGTCTACAGGGATGGACCGGGGAGCTGTTTTTT.